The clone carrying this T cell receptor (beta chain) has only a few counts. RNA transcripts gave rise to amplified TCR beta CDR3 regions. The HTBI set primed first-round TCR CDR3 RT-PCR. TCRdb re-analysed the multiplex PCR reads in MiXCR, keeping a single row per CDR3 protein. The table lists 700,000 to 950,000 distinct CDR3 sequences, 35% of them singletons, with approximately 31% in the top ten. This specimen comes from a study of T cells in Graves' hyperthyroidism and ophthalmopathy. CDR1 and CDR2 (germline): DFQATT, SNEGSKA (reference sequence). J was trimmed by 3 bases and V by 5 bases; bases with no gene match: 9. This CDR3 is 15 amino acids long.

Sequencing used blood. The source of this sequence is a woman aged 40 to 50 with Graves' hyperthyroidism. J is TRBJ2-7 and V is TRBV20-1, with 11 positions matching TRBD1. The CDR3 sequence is CSAEQPGQGGYEQYF. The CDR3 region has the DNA TGCAGTGCTGAACAACCGGGACAGGGGGGCTACGAGCAGTACTTC.